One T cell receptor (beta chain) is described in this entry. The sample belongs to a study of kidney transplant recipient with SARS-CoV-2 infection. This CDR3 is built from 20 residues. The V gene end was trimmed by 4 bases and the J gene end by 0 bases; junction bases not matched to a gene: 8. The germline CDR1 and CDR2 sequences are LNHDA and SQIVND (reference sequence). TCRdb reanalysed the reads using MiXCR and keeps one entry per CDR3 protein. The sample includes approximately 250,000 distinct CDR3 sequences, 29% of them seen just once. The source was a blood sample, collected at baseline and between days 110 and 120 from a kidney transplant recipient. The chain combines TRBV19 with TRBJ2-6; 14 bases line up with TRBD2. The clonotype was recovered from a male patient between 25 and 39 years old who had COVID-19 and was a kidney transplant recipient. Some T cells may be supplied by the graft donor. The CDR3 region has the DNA TGTGCCAGTAGTAGGGAGGGACTAGCGGGGGTTAGCTCTGGGGCCAACGTCCTGACTTTC. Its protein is CASSREGLAGVSSGANVLTF.